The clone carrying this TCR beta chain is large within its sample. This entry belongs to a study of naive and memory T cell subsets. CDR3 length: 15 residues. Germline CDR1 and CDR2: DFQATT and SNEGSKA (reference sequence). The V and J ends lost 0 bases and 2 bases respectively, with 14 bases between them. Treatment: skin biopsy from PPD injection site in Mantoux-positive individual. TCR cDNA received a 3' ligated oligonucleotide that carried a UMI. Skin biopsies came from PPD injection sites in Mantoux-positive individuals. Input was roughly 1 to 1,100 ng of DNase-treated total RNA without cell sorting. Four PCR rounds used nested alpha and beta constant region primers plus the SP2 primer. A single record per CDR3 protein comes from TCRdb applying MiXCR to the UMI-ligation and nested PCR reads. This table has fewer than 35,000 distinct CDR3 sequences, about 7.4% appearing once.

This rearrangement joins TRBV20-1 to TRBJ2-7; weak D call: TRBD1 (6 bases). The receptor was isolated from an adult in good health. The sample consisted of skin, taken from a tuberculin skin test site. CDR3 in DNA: TGCAGTGCTAGAGATCGGGACAAGGGAACCTACGAGCAGTACTTC. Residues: CSARDRDKGTYEQYF.